What follows are 20 T cell receptor beta chains derived from one specimen sequenced in a study of blood T cell repertoires in COVID-19. Generated by immunoSEQ multiplex PCR, the TCRdb table keeps only in-frame clones and is missing some. The table records some 230,000 clones, around 87% of them present only once. Sequenced: PBMCs or T cells enriched from blood (not recorded which). These receptors came from a woman between 18 and 29 years old in a cohort exposed to, infected with or recovered from COVID-19 (not recorded which).

This rearrangement joins TRBV19 to TRBJ1-5, with unresolved D. Germline V gene data show CDR1 as LNHDA and CDR2 as SQIVND (reference sequence). Trimming took off 5 bases at V and 8 bases at J, with 22 bases between the two ends. This CDR3 region has 16 residues. The chain's CDR3 is CASSHPLGREEEPQHF. The DNA for the CDR3 is TGTGCCAGTAGTCACCCTCTAGGACGGGAGGAAGAGCCCCAGCATTTT.

The chain couples TRBV11-2 to TRBJ2-2; 7 nucleotides line up with TRBD1. The CDR3 extends over 15 amino acids. The germline V gene has CDR1 SGHAT and CDR2 FQNNGV. Germline trimming cut 4 bases from V and 0 bases from J; bases unmatched to any gene: 2. As DNA, the CDR3 is TGTGCCAGCAGCTACCAGGGGGCGAACACCGGGGAGCTGTTTTTT. As protein: CASSYQGANTGELFF.

The rearrangement uses TRBV2 and TRBJ2-7, with D possibly matching TRBD1 (5 bases). The V gene lost 6 bases and the J gene lost 5 bases, with 17 bases spanning the gap. The CDR3 is 14 residues long. CDR1 and CDR2 from the germline V gene are SNHLY and FYNNEI. The CDR3 loop is CASREPQGNHEQYF. CDR3 coding DNA: TGTGCCAGCAGAGAACCGCAGGGAAACCACGAGCAGTACTTC.

V gene TRBV5-1 combines with J gene TRBJ1-1; no clear D gene. The CDR3 has 14 residues. Trimming took off 0 bases at V and 0 bases at J, with 6 bases between the two ends. Germline loops: CDR1 SGHRS, CDR2 YFSETQ. CDR3 in DNA: TGCGCCAGCAGCTTGGAGCCGATGAACACTGAAGCTTTCTTT. Its translation is CASSLEPMNTEAFF.

In this sample, this clone turned up once. The chain joins TRBV2 to TRBJ2-6; D perhaps matches TRBD1 (5 bases). This CDR3 is 17 amino acids long. Germline CDR1 is SNHLY and CDR2 is FYNNEI. Deletions cut 1 base from V and 8 bases from J, with 18 bases between. For the CDR3, the DNA is TGTGCCAGCAGTGAAGGAACGGGTTGGCAGGGCTCCAACGTCCTGACTTTC. Its translation is CASSEGTGWQGSNVLTF.

The V gene is TRBV7-9, the J gene TRBJ2-7, with 7 bases identical to TRBD1. V gave up 4 bases and J gave up 5 bases; unmatched junction bases: 5. Germline CDR1 is SEHNR and CDR2 is FQNEAQ (reference sequence). The CDR3 spans 13 residues. CDR3 sequence: CASSSRTGDEQYF. In DNA form, the CDR3 reads TGTGCCAGCAGCTCCCGGACAGGAGACGAGCAGTACTTC.

The chain is built from TRBV19 and TRBJ2-1, with TRBD2 as a possible D gene (6 bases). The CDR3 consists of 14 residues. Germline V CDR1 and CDR2: LNHDA, SQIVND (reference sequence). Trimming removed 4 bases at V and 8 bases at J, with 15 bases between. The CDR3 is CASSRGTPSDEQFF. The DNA of the CDR3 is TGTGCCAGTAGTAGAGGGACTCCCTCCGATGAGCAGTTCTTC. Supplemented by reference TRBV19 and TRBJ2-1, the full variable domain reads DGGITQSPKYLFRKEGQNVTLSCEQNLNHDAMYWYRQDPGQGLRLIYYSQIVNDFQKGDIAEGYSVSREKKESFPLTVTSAQKNPTAFYLCASSRGTPSDEQFFGPGTRLTVL.

This chain connects TRBV10-3 to TRBJ2-7; D possibly corresponds to TRBD2 (5 bases). Trimming left V 0 bases short and J 0 bases short, with 12 bases between. Germline V gives CDR1 ENHRY, CDR2 SYGVKD. The CDR3 has 16 residues. CDR3 nucleotide sequence: TGTGCCATCAGTGAGTCTCGCAGAGCGGACTCCTACGAGCAGTACTTC. Residues: CAISESRRADSYEQYF.

This chain joins TRBV13 and TRBJ1-2; possibly TRBD1 for D (6 bases). Trimming shortened V by 0 bases and J by 0 bases, and 11 bases separated the two germline ends. Germline V CDR1 and CDR2: PRHDT, FYEKMQ (reference sequence). CDR3 length: 16 residues. The CDR3 region has the DNA TGTGCCAGCAGCTTAGGCTACAGGGCCTCTAACTATGGCTACACCTTC. Protein product: CASSLGYRASNYGYTF. Based on the CDR3 plus reference TRBV13 and TRBJ1-2, the full variable domain is AAGVIQSPRHLIKEKRETATLKCYPIPRHDTVYWYQQGPGQDPQFLISFYEKMQSDKGSIPDRFSAQQFSDYHSELNMSSLELGDSALYFCASSLGYRASNYGYTFGSGTRLTVV.

This clone came up many times. The rearrangement uses TRBV28 and TRBJ1-2; 8 nucleotides line up with TRBD1. V trimming: 5 bases; J trimming: 4 bases; junction bases outside the gene matches: 9. The length of the CDR3 is 15 residues. CDR1 is MDHEN and CDR2 is SYDVKM in the germline V gene. CDR3 DNA sequence: TGTGCCAGCAGTCGATACAGGGGGGGGAGCTATGGCTACACCTTC. Protein sequence: CASSRYRGGSYGYTF.

In this sample, this clone turned up once. The chain employs TRBV18 and TRBJ2-5; D is possibly TRBD1 (6 bases). This CDR3 comprises 14 residues. Trimming shortened V by 4 bases and J by 0 bases, and 9 bases separated the two germline ends. Germline CDR1 KGHSH, CDR2 LQKENI. CDR3 residues: CASSLRQDQETQYF. CDR3 nucleotides: TGTGCCAGCTCACTCAGACAGGACCAAGAGACCCAGTACTTC.

The CDR3 sequence: CASSLRTGGPSSRYGYTF. In DNA, the CDR3 is TGCGCCAGCAGCTTAAGGACAGGGGGTCCTAGTTCCCGATATGGCTACACCTTC. J is TRBJ1-2 and V is TRBV5-1; 10 nucleotides agree with TRBD1. V lost 2 bases and J lost 5; bases outside the gene matches: 15. The germline V gene encodes CDR1 SGHRS and CDR2 YFSETQ. The CDR3 sequence is 18 residues long. The whole variable domain, remainder taken from reference TRBV5-1 and TRBJ1-2, is KAGVTQTPRYLIKTRGQQVTLSCSPISGHRSVSWYQQTPGQGLQFLFEYFSETQRNKGNFPGRFSGRQFSNSRSEMNVSTLELGDSALYLCASSLRTGGPSSRYGYTFGSGTRLTVV.

The chain is built from TRBV29-1 and TRBJ2-7; 8 bases are a match to TRBD1. V trimming: 2 bases; J trimming: 2 bases; junction bases outside the gene matches: 8. CDR1 SQVTM and CDR2 ANQGSEA come from the germline V gene. The CDR3 extends over 15 amino acids. CDR3 sequence (DNA): TGCAGCGTTGAATTTAGGGACAGGCCGACCTACGAGCAGTACTTC. It specifies CSVEFRDRPTYEQYF.

The CDR3 nucleotides are TGTGCCACCAGTGACTCTCCGGGACAGCCGAACACCGGGGAGCTGTTTTTT. It is translated as CATSDSPGQPNTGELFF. V is TRBV24-1 and J is TRBJ2-2, with 7 bases identical to TRBD1. Germline V gives CDR1 KGHDR, CDR2 SFDVKD. The CDR3 contains 17 residues. V lost 4 bases and J lost 0; bases outside the gene matches: 7.

This clone was counted a single time. The chain is built from TRBV14 and TRBJ1-4; possible D gene TRBD1, 5 bases. Trimming took 0 bases from V and 7 from J, leaving 15 bases between them. The CDR3 totals 16 residues. Germline CDR1 and CDR2: SGHDN and FVKESK. The CDR3 DNA sequence: TGTGCCAGCAGCCAAGATTCACAGGCCTATGCTGAAAAACTGTTTTTT. Translation: CASSQDSQAYAEKLFF.

The chain carries TRBV3-1 (or the pseudogene TRBV3-2) and TRBJ2-5, with 15 bases aligning to TRBD2. This CDR3 has 18 amino acids. The trim removed 4 bases at V and 3 bases at J, leaving 9 bases unmatched. Germline assignment: CDR1 LGHDT and CDR2 YNNKEL (reference sequence). DNA of the CDR3: TGTGCCAGCAGCCGCATTATACGGACTAGCGGGAGGGAAGAGACCCAGTACTTC. Protein: CASSRIIRTSGREETQYF.

The gene calls are TRBV11-3 and TRBJ2-1, with TRBD2 identical over 10 bases. CDR3 size: 15 residues. The trim removed 3 bases at V and 6 bases at J, leaving 5 bases unmatched. Germline V gene lookup returns CDR1 SGHNT and CDR2 YENEEA. CDR3 loop: CASSLGQRGGNEQFF. Here the CDR3 DNA reads TGTGCCAGCAGCTTGGGCCAGCGGGGGGGCAATGAGCAGTTCTTC.

V usage is TRBV27 and J usage is TRBJ2-7; 9 bases match TRBD2. The CDR3 has 17 amino acids. Germline assignment: CDR1 MNHEY and CDR2 SMNVEV (reference sequence). V gave up 5 bases and J gave up 1 base; unmatched junction bases: 12. The CDR3 loop is CASSTRVTREGSYEQYF. The CDR3 region has the DNA TGTGCCAGCAGTACACGGGTCACGCGGGAGGGATCCTACGAGCAGTACTTC.

The chain combines TRBV11-3 with TRBJ2-1; TRBD2 matches at 15 bases. Trimming at V came to 1 base and at J to 8 bases, leaving 6 bases not matched to a gene. This CDR3 is built from 17 residues. Germline CDR1 SGHNT, CDR2 YENEEA. CDR3 sequence reads: CASSLVGLAGGPYEQFF. The CDR3 nucleotides are TGTGCCAGCAGCTTAGTCGGACTAGCGGGAGGGCCCTATGAGCAGTTCTTC.

CDR3 protein: CASSHLEGGSTEAFF. The DNA of the CDR3 is TGTGCCAGCAGCCACCTAGAGGGAGGGAGCACTGAAGCTTTCTTT. The rearrangement uses TRBV6-5 and TRBJ1-1; D uncertain. CDR1 MNHEY and CDR2 SVGAGI come from the germline V gene. The CDR3 spans 15 residues. V was pared by 6 bases and J by 4 bases, with 18 bases between.